These T cell receptor beta chains were read from a single sample in a study of neoadjuvant nivolumab and ipilimumab in lung cancer. This table comes from immunoSEQ multiplex PCR, and its TCRdb copy is limited to in-frame clones, with some not included. This table has roughly 7,300 clones, 85% to 90% appearing once. Source: tumor tissue, taken after neoadjuvant nivolumab, alone or with ipilimumab, at or shortly before surgery. All receptors derive from an adult with non-small cell lung cancer. Both conserved end residues are part of each CDR3. Each record gives: clone size, J gene, V gene, D gene, CDR3 DNA, CDR3 protein. A D gene is named only where the DNA matches it firmly. Rows give clone size only sometimes, using once, few, many, or a class for an expanded clone.

abundance: -; j_gene: TRBJ1-2; v_gene: TRBV5-1; d_gene: -; CDR3nt: TGCGCCAGCAGCTCCATACCCACGGGGGGGCCCAACTATGGCTACACCTTC; CDR3aa: CASSSIPTGGPNYGYTF
abundance: few; j_gene: TRBJ1-3; v_gene: TRBV5-1; d_gene: -; CDR3nt: TGCGCCAGCAGGGCGGAGGGGCTAAGCTCTGGAAACACCATATATTTT; CDR3aa: CASRAEGLSSGNTIYF
abundance: -; j_gene: TRBJ2-7; v_gene: TRBV5-1; d_gene: TRBD2; CDR3nt: TGCGCCAGCAGCCTCCAGCGGGGGGCGGGCTACGAGCAGTACTTC; CDR3aa: CASSLQRGAGYEQYF
abundance: -; j_gene: TRBJ1-2; v_gene: TRBV6-5; d_gene: -; CDR3nt: TGTGCCAGCAGTCGGGACGGCGGGGGTGAGCGCTACACCTTC; CDR3aa: CASSRDGGGERYTF
abundance: once; j_gene: TRBJ2-5; v_gene: TRBV11-1; d_gene: -; CDR3nt: TGTGCCAGCAGCTTAACAGGAGTTACTAAAGAGACCCAGTACTTC; CDR3aa: CASSLTGVTKETQYF
abundance: once; j_gene: TRBJ1-2; v_gene: TRBV6-1; d_gene: TRBD1; CDR3nt: TGTGCCAGCACCACAGGGGGTGCCAACTATGGCTACACCTTC; CDR3aa: CASTTGGANYGYTF
abundance: -; j_gene: TRBJ1-1; v_gene: TRBV19; d_gene: -; CDR3nt: TGTGCCAGTTCGACAGCGTACCCGGTCCTGAACACTGAAGCTTTCTTT; CDR3aa: CASSTAYPVLNTEAFF
abundance: -; j_gene: TRBJ2-1; v_gene: TRBV5-6; d_gene: -; CDR3nt: TGTGCCAGCAGCTTGGCCCGGCAGGGGAACAATGAGCAGTTCTTC; CDR3aa: CASSLARQGNNEQFF
abundance: -; j_gene: TRBJ1-5; v_gene: TRBV10-1; d_gene: -; CDR3nt: TGCGCCAGCAGTGCCGGTCAGAACTATAGCAATCAGCCCCAGCATTTT; CDR3aa: CASSAGQNYSNQPQHF
abundance: -; j_gene: TRBJ2-5; v_gene: TRBV5-4; d_gene: TRBD2; CDR3nt: TGTGCCAGCAGGGGTAGCGGGGGGTCCCAAGAGACCCAGTACTTC; CDR3aa: CASRGSGGSQETQYF
abundance: once; j_gene: TRBJ2-2; v_gene: TRBV19; d_gene: -; CDR3nt: TGTGCCAGTAGTGCGAACAGGGTGGGGGAGCTGTTTTTT; CDR3aa: CASSANRVGELFF
abundance: few; j_gene: TRBJ1-2; v_gene: TRBV2; d_gene: TRBD1; CDR3nt: TGTGCCAGCAGCGTAGACAGACAGGGCGGCTATGGCTACACCTTC; CDR3aa: CASSVDRQGGYGYTF
abundance: -; j_gene: TRBJ1-6; v_gene: TRBV19; d_gene: -; CDR3nt: TGTGCCAGTAGTCGTACCGGGAGATTAAATTCACCCCTCCACTTT; CDR3aa: CASSRTGRLNSPLHF
abundance: once; j_gene: TRBJ1-6; v_gene: TRBV2; d_gene: -; CDR3nt: TGTGCCAGCACCAGGGAAGGTTCTTATAATTCACCCCTCCACTTT; CDR3aa: CASTREGSYNSPLHF
abundance: -; j_gene: TRBJ2-1; v_gene: TRBV25-1; d_gene: TRBD2; CDR3nt: TGTGCCAGCCAACTAGCGGGGGGGGCCAATGAGCAGTTCTTC; CDR3aa: CASQLAGGANEQFF
abundance: -; j_gene: TRBJ2-3; v_gene: TRBV7-9; d_gene: -; CDR3nt: TGTGCCAGCAGCGCCGGGACTTCCGTTTATTCAGATACGCAGTATTTT; CDR3aa: CASSAGTSVYSDTQYF